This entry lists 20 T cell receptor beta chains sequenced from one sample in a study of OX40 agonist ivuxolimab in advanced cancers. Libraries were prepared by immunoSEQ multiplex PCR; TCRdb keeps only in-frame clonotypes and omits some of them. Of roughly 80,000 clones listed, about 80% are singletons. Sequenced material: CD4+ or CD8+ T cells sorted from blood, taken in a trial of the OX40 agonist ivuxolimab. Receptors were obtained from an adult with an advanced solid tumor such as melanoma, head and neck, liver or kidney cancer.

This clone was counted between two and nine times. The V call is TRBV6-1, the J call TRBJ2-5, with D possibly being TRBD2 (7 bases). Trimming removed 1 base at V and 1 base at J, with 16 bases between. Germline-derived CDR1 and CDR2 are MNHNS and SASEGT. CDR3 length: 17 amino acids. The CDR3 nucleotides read TGTGCCAGCAGTGAAGAAGGGAGGGGGATGGCCCAAGAGACCCAGTACTTC. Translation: CASSEEGRGMAQETQYF.

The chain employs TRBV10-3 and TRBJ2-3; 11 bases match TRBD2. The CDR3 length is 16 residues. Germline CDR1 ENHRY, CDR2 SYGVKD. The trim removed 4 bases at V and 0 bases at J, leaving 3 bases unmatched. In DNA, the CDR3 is TGTGCCATCAGTGCGCTAGCGGGGGGCAGCACAGATACGCAGTATTTT. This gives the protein CAISALAGGSTDTQYF.

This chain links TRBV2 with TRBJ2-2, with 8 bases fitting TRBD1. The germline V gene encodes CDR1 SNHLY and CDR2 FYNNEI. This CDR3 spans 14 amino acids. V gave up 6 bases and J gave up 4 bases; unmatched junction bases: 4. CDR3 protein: CASSSRGRTGELFF. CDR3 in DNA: TGTGCCAGCAGCTCCAGGGGGCGCACCGGGGAGCTGTTTTTT.

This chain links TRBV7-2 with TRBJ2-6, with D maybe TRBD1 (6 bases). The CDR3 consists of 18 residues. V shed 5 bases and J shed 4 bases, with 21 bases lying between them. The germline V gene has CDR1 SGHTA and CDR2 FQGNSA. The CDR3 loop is CASSPPWQGIAGANVLTF. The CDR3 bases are TGTGCCAGCAGCCCCCCCTGGCAGGGGATCGCGGGGGCCAACGTCCTGACTTTC.

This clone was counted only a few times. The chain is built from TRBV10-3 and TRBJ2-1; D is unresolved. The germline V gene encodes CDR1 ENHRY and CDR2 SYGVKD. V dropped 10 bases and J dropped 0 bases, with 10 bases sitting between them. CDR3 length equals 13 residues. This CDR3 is CATGSPSYNEQFF. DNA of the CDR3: TGTGCCACGGGTAGCCCCTCCTACAATGAGCAGTTCTTC.

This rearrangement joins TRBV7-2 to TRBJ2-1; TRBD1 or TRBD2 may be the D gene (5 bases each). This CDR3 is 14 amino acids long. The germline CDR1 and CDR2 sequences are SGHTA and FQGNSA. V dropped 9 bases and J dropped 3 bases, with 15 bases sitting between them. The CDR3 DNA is TGTGCCAGTCTGGTCCGGGGCCTCTACAATGAGCAGTTCTTC. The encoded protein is CASLVRGLYNEQFF.

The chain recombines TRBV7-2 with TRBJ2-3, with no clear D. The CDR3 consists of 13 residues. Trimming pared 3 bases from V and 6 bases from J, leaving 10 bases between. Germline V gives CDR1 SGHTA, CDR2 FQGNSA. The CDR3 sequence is CASSFLLSDTQYF. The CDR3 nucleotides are TGTGCCAGCAGCTTTCTACTATCTGATACGCAGTATTTT.

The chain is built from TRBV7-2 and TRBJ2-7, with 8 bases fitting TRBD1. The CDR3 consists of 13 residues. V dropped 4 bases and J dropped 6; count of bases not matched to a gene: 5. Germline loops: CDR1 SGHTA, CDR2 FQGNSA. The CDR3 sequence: CASSWTGTGEQYV. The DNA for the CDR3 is TGTGCCAGCAGCTGGACAGGGACGGGCGAGCAGTACGTC.

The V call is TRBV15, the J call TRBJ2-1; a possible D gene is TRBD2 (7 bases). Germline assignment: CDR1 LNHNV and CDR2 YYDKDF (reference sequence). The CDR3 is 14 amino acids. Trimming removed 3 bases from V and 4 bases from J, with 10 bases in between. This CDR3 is CATSSGGLYNEQFF. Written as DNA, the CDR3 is TGTGCCACCAGCAGCGGGGGGCTATACAATGAGCAGTTCTTC. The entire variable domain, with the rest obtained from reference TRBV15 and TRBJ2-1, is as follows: DAMVIQNPRYQVTQFGKPVTLSCSQTLNHNVMYWYQQKSSQAPKLLFHYYDKDFNNEADTPDNFQSRRPNTSFCFLDIRSPGLGDTAMYLCATSSGGLYNEQFFGPGTRLTVL.

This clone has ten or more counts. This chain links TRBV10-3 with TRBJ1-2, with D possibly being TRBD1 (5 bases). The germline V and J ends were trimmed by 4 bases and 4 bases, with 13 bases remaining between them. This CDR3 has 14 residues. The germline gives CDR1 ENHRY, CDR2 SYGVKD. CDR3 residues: CAISVESQGYGYTF. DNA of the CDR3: TGTGCCATCAGTGTCGAATCCCAGGGCTATGGCTACACCTTC.

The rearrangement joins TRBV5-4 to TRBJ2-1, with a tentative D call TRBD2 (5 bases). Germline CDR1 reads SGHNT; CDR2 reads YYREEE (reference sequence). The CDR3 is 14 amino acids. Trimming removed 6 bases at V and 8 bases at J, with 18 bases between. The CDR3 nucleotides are TGTGCCAGCATACGGGAAGGCGGGCGGGATGAGCAGTTCTTC. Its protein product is CASIREGGRDEQFF.

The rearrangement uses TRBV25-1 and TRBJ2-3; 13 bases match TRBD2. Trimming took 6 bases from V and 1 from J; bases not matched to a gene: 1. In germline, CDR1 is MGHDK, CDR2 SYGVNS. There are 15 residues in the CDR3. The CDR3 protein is CASRTSGGGTDTQYF. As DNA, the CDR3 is TGTGCCAGCAGAACTAGCGGGGGGGGCACAGATACGCAGTATTTT.

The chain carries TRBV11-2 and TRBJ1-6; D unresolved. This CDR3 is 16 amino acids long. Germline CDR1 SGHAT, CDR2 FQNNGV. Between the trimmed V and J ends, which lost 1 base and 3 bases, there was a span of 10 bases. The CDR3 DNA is TGTGCCAGCAGCTTAGTTCCAGGCTTCTATAATTCACCCCTCCACTTT. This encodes CASSLVPGFYNSPLHF.

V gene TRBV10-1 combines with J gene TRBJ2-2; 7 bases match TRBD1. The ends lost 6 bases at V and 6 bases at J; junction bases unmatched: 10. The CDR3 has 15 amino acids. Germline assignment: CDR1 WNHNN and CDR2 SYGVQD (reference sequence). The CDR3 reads CASSRLWQGAGELFF. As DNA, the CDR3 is TGCGCCAGCAGCCGCCTCTGGCAGGGGGCCGGGGAGCTGTTTTTT.

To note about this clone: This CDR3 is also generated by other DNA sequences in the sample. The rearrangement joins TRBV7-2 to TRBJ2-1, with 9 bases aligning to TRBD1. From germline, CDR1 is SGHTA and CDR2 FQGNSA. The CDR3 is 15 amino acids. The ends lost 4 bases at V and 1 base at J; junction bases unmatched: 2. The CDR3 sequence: CASSSDRGSYNEQFF. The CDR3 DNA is TGTGCCAGCAGCTCCGACAGGGGGTCCTACAATGAGCAGTTCTTC.

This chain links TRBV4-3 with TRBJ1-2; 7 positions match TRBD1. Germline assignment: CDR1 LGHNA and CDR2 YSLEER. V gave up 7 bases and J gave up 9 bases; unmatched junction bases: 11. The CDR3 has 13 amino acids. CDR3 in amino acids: CASTDDREGSYTF. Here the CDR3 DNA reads TGCGCCAGCACTGATGACAGGGAGGGGAGCTACACCTTC.

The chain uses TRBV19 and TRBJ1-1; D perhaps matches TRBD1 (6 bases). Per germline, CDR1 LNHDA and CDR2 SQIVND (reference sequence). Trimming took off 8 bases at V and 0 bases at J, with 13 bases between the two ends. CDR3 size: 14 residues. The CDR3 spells CASWGRGMNTEAFF. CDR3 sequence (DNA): TGTGCCAGTTGGGGCAGGGGAATGAACACTGAAGCTTTCTTT.

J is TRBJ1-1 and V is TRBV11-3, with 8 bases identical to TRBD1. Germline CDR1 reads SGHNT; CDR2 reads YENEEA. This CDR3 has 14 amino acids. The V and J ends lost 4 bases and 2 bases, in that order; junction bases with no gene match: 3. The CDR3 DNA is TGTGCCAGCAGCTCAGGACAGGGTAACACTGAAGCTTTCTTT. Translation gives CASSSGQGNTEAFF.

CDR3 DNA: TGTGCCAGCAGCCAAGAGGTCAGGAGGGGCTACACCTTC. Its protein product is CASSQEVRRGYTF. The V gene is TRBV14, the J gene TRBJ1-2, with D hard to call. Germline V CDR1 and CDR2: SGHDN, FVKESK. V shed 0 bases and J shed 8 bases, with 10 bases lying between them. The CDR3 totals 13 residues. The complete variable domain, with remaining parts taken from reference TRBV14 and TRBJ1-2, reads EAGVTQFPSHSVIEKGQTVTLRCDPISGHDNLYWYRRVMGKEIKFLLHFVKESKQDESGMPNNRFLAERTGGTYSTLKVQPAELEDSGVYFCASSQEVRRGYTFGSGTRLTVV.

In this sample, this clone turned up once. Here the CDR3 reads CASSFSGANTDTQYF. The CDR3 coding sequence is TGTGCCAGCAGTTTCAGCGGGGCAAACACAGATACGCAGTATTTT. V usage is TRBV28 and J usage is TRBJ2-3; 7 nucleotides agree with TRBD2. The V gene end was trimmed by 3 bases and the J gene end by 2 bases; junction bases not matched to a gene: 5. The germline gives CDR1 MDHEN, CDR2 SYDVKM. The CDR3 has 15 amino acids. The variable domain in full, completed from reference TRBV28 and TRBJ2-3, reads DVKVTQSSRYLVKRTGEKVFLECVQDMDHENMFWYRQDPGLGLRLIYFSYDVKMKEKGDIPEGYSVSREKKERFSLILESASTNQTSMYLCASSFSGANTDTQYFGPGTRLTVL.